The 32 T cell receptor beta chains presented below share a single source sample, sequenced in a study of cytomegalovirus exposure and HLA in healthy donors. In the PCR, 60 Vbeta and 13 Jbeta primers were used. The data were produced by immunoSEQ multiplex PCR, yet TCRdb's version contains in-frame clones alone and is incomplete. The sample lists 170,000 or so clones; 78% were seen once. The sequencing sample was made of PBMCs. The receptors were sampled from a woman in her forties in good health and CMV-seronegative.

The genes are TRBV18 and TRBJ2-1, with TRBD1 matching 9 bases. This CDR3 has 15 residues. The V gene end was trimmed by 2 bases and the J gene end by 3 bases; junction bases not matched to a gene: 2. Per the germline V gene, CDR1 is KGHSH and CDR2 is LQKENI. This CDR3 reads CASSPGTGFYNEQFF. As DNA, the CDR3 is TGTGCCAGCTCACCAGGGACAGGGTTCTACAATGAGCAGTTCTTC.

The V call is TRBV5-1, the J call TRBJ2-3; 8 bases fit TRBD2. Germline lookup yields CDR1 SGHRS and CDR2 YFSETQ. The CDR3 has 14 residues. Trimming removed 6 bases from V and 6 bases from J; junction bases left unmatched: 9. The CDR3 region is CASTPGGASDTQYF. The CDR3 DNA is TGCGCCAGCACTCCCGGGGGGGCCTCGGATACGCAGTATTTT.

The V and J genes are TRBV27 and TRBJ1-1; unclear D gene. V was cut by 4 bases and J by 2 bases, with 8 bases left in between. The germline V gene encodes CDR1 MNHEY and CDR2 SMNVEV (reference sequence). The CDR3 is 13 residues long. The CDR3 reads CASSYPGNTEAFF. CDR3 coding DNA: TGTGCCAGCAGTTATCCAGGAAACACTGAAGCTTTCTTT.

The table lists this clone with a few counts. The chain combines TRBV19 with TRBJ1-5; TRBD1 matches at 7 bases. Germline values: CDR1 LNHDA, CDR2 SQIVND (reference sequence). The V and J ends lost 3 bases and 0 bases, in that order; junction bases with no gene match: 5. The CDR3 consists of 16 residues. In nucleotides, the CDR3 is TGTGCCAGTAGTATTACAGGGGCCTTTAGCAATCAGCCCCAGCATTTT. This encodes CASSITGAFSNQPQHF. Full variable domain (outside the CDR3, taken from reference TRBV19 and TRBJ1-5): DGGITQSPKYLFRKEGQNVTLSCEQNLNHDAMYWYRQDPGQGLRLIYYSQIVNDFQKGDIAEGYSVSREKKESFPLTVTSAQKNPTAFYLCASSITGAFSNQPQHFGDGTRLSIL.

V gene TRBV19 combines with J gene TRBJ2-7; the D gene is possibly TRBD1 (6 bases). Germline CDR1 is LNHDA and CDR2 is SQIVND (reference sequence). The V end lost 9 bases, the J end lost 0 bases, and 24 bases lay between the germline ends. CDR3 length: 17 amino acids. Here the CDR3 DNA reads TGTGCCAGGGGGACACTGTCCACCTGTAGGAGCTCCTACGAGCAGTACTTC. This encodes CARGTLSTCRSSYEQYF.

This chain joins TRBV7-9 and TRBJ2-1; TRBD2 aligns across 8 bases. Germline lookup yields CDR1 SEHNR and CDR2 FQNEAQ (reference sequence). Trimming took 5 bases from V and 3 from J; bases not matched to a gene: 6. This CDR3 is 15 amino acids long. The CDR3 nucleotides are TGTGCCAGCAGCCCCACTAGCGGCTACTACAATGAGCAGTTCTTC. Translated: CASSPTSGYYNEQFF. The whole variable domain, filled in from reference TRBV7-9 and TRBJ2-1, reads DTGVSQNPRHKITKRGQNVTFRCDPISEHNRLYWYRQTLGQGPEFLTYFQNEAQLEKSRLLSDRFSAERPKGSFSTLEIQRTEQGDSAMYLCASSPTSGYYNEQFFGPGTRLTVL.

This clone was counted a few times. The rearrangement joins TRBV6-1 to TRBJ1-3; no reliable D call. The germline V and J ends were trimmed by 4 bases and 4 bases, with 17 bases remaining between them. CDR1 is MNHNS, CDR2 SASEGT, per germline. The CDR3 loop spans 16 amino acids. The CDR3 region has the DNA TGTGCCAGCAGTGCGTCCGCCCCGGTGAGCGGAAACACCATATATTTT. Translating it yields CASSASAPVSGNTIYF.

This chain connects TRBV28 to TRBJ1-1; D not certain. V was clipped by 8 bases and J by 1 base, with 11 bases between them. The germline V gene encodes CDR1 MDHEN and CDR2 SYDVKM. The CDR3 covers 13 residues. The CDR3 loop is CASYHPRNTEAFF. The CDR3 coding sequence is TGTGCCAGCTACCATCCCAGGAACACTGAAGCTTTCTTT. Supplemented by reference TRBV28 and TRBJ1-1, the full variable domain reads DVKVTQSSRYLVKRTGEKVFLECVQDMDHENMFWYRQDPGLGLRLIYFSYDVKMKEKGDIPEGYSVSREKKERFSLILESASTNQTSMYLCASYHPRNTEAFFGQGTRLTVV.

A few counts support this clone. In the same sample, other DNA sequences code for this CDR3. The chain is built from TRBV6-1 and TRBJ1-1; D perhaps matches TRBD1 (6 bases). V lost 6 bases, J lost 1 base, and 12 bases lay in between. There are 14 residues in the CDR3. Germline values: CDR1 MNHNS, CDR2 SASEGT. The DNA of the CDR3 is TGTGCCAGCAGGTTAGGACAGACGAACACTGAAGCTTTCTTT. Residues: CASRLGQTNTEAFF.

The chain carries TRBV28 and TRBJ2-6, with D possibly being TRBD1 (6 bases). Trimming removed 6 bases at V and 2 bases at J, with 11 bases between. CDR3 length: 15 residues. Germline CDR1 and CDR2: MDHEN and SYDVKM. Here the CDR3 reads CASRTTGTGANVLTF. The DNA for the CDR3 is TGTGCCAGCAGGACAACAGGGACTGGGGCCAACGTCCTGACTTTC.

As to this clone: This sample includes further DNA sequences coding for the same CDR3. The chain employs TRBV7-9 and TRBJ1-1; TRBD1 agrees at 8 bases. The CDR3 runs to 14 residues. V trimming: 5 bases; J trimming: 6 bases; junction bases outside the gene matches: 8. Germline V gives CDR1 SEHNR, CDR2 FQNEAQ (reference sequence). CDR3 sequence reads: CASSPTWTGPEAFF. DNA for the CDR3: TGTGCCAGCAGCCCCACGTGGACAGGGCCTGAAGCTTTCTTT.

This sequence joins TRBV29-1 and TRBJ1-1, with 7 bases lining up with TRBD1. V dropped 3 bases and J dropped 3; count of bases not matched to a gene: 16. Germline CDR1 is SQVTM and CDR2 is ANQGSEA. The CDR3 contains 17 residues. CDR3: CSVDRDRRFGSDTEAFF. The CDR3 nucleotides are TGCAGCGTTGACAGGGACAGAAGGTTCGGGTCGGACACTGAAGCTTTCTTT. Full variable domain (rest looked up from reference TRBV29-1 and TRBJ1-1): SAVISQKPSRDICQRGTSLTIQCQVDSQVTMMFWYRQQPGQSLTLIATANQGSEATYESGFVIDKFPISRPNLTFSTLTVSNMSPEDSSIYLCSVDRDRRFGSDTEAFFGQGTRLTVV.

The CDR3 DNA reads as TGTGCCAGCAGCTTAGACAGGGGGCCGACACCCCTCCACTTT. It is translated as CASSLDRGPTPLHF. The chain carries TRBV7-2 and TRBJ1-6; 9 nucleotides align to TRBD1. The CDR3 consists of 14 residues. Per the germline V gene, CDR1 is SGHTA and CDR2 is FQGNSA. V shed 1 base and J 11 bases; nucleotides not matched to a gene: 3.

The chain links TRBV28 to TRBJ1-5; 7 bases agree with TRBD1. CDR1 and CDR2 from the germline V gene are MDHEN and SYDVKM. Unmatched junction bases numbered 9, after V lost 5 bases and J lost 2 bases. This CDR3 spans 16 amino acids. CDR3 DNA sequence: TGTGCCAGCAGTCAAGGACAGGCCAGGGGCAATCAGCCCCAGCATTTT. This translates into CASSQGQARGNQPQHF.

The chain couples TRBV27 to TRBJ1-4; D possibly corresponds to TRBD1 (5 bases). The CDR3 is 15 amino acids. Germline V gene sequence: CDR1 MNHEY, CDR2 SMNVEV (reference sequence). V was pared by 7 bases and J by 4 bases, with 16 bases between. The DNA for the CDR3 is TGTGCCAGCACCCCTTGGGGGGGTCTTAATGAAAAACTGTTTTTT. Its translation is CASTPWGGLNEKLFF.

The V and J genes are TRBV28 and TRBJ2-7; 8 bases agree with TRBD1. Germline lookup yields CDR1 MDHEN and CDR2 SYDVKM. Trimming removed 3 bases from V and 2 bases from J; junction bases left unmatched: 15. The CDR3 is made up of 18 amino acids. The CDR3 is CASSFPLSLTGAAYEQYF. The CDR3 DNA sequence: TGTGCCAGCAGTTTCCCCCTAAGTTTGACAGGGGCTGCCTACGAGCAGTACTTC. Full variable domain (rest looked up from reference TRBV28 and TRBJ2-7): DVKVTQSSRYLVKRTGEKVFLECVQDMDHENMFWYRQDPGLGLRLIYFSYDVKMKEKGDIPEGYSVSREKKERFSLILESASTNQTSMYLCASSFPLSLTGAAYEQYFGPGTRLTVT.

This clone was observed a single time. This chain joins TRBV5-1 and TRBJ2-3; 7 bases map to TRBD1. Germline V gene lookup returns CDR1 SGHRS and CDR2 YFSETQ. CDR3 size: 14 residues. With 4 bases clipped from V and 1 base from J, the junction kept 3 bases outside the gene matches. Here the CDR3 reads CASSGTVGTDTQYF. CDR3 coding DNA: TGCGCCAGCAGCGGGACAGTCGGCACAGATACGCAGTATTTT.

This rearrangement joins TRBV6-5 to TRBJ1-1, with D unclear. CDR1 is MNHEY and CDR2 is SVGAGI in the germline V gene. V dropped 2 bases and J dropped 4 bases, with 14 bases sitting between them. The CDR3 has 15 amino acids. CDR3: CASSYLSPGSTEAFF. Here the CDR3 DNA reads TGTGCCAGCAGTTACCTCAGCCCCGGGAGCACTGAAGCTTTCTTT.

This clone has only one observation. The J gene is TRBJ1-1, the V gene TRBV4-1, with 7 bases that match TRBD1. This CDR3 comprises 17 residues. Losses at the gene ends were 1 base for V and 2 bases for J; bases not matched to a gene: 10. CDR1 is MGHRA, CDR2 YSYEKL, per germline. For the CDR3, the DNA is TGCGCCAGCAGCCAAGCAGGGGGACGGCAGATTAACACTGAAGCTTTCTTT. Its translation is CASSQAGGRQINTEAFF.

The gene calls are TRBV4-1 and TRBJ1-1; TRBD1 aligns across 11 bases. Looked up from germline, CDR1 is MGHRA and CDR2 is YSYEKL. The trim removed 1 base at V and 6 bases at J, leaving 7 bases unmatched. The CDR3 is made up of 16 amino acids. CDR3 region: CASSQAPGTGGAEAFF. The CDR3 nucleotides read TGCGCCAGCAGCCAAGCTCCCGGGACAGGGGGAGCTGAAGCTTTCTTT.

V usage is TRBV27 and J usage is TRBJ2-3, with 14 bases identical to TRBD2. V gave up 8 bases and J gave up 0 bases; unmatched junction bases: 10. CDR1 MNHEY and CDR2 SMNVEV come from the germline V gene (reference sequence). CDR3 size: 18 residues. The CDR3 DNA reads TGTGCCAGCTTACCGGGACTAGCGGGGGTCGATAGCACAGATACGCAGTATTTT. This encodes CASLPGLAGVDSTDTQYF.

V usage is TRBV6-1 and J usage is TRBJ1-6, with 10 positions matching TRBD1. This CDR3 has 15 residues. Germline V gives CDR1 MNHNS, CDR2 SASEGT. The trim removed 4 bases at V and 9 bases at J, leaving 6 bases unmatched. CDR3 bases: TGTGCCAGCAGTGCCCGGGACAGGGGTAGTTCACCCCTCCACTTT. It translates to CASSARDRGSSPLHF.

This chain uses TRBV10-3 with TRBJ1-2; possible D gene TRBD1, 6 bases. Germline loops: CDR1 ENHRY, CDR2 SYGVKD. The CDR3 loop spans 15 amino acids. The V gene lost 4 bases and the J gene lost 2 bases, with 14 bases spanning the gap. CDR3 sequence (DNA): TGTGCCATCAGTGGGGGGCCCCTCACCAACTATGGCTACACCTTC. Protein product: CAISGGPLTNYGYTF.

The chain uses TRBV28 and TRBJ1-6; TRBD1 aligns across 9 bases. This CDR3 comprises 16 residues. J gave up 10 bases and V 2 bases, and 9 bases lay outside the gene matches. Germline loops: CDR1 MDHEN, CDR2 SYDVKM. This CDR3 is CASSLPGQGRGSPLHF. DNA for the CDR3: TGTGCCAGCAGTTTACCGGGACAGGGAAGAGGATCACCCCTCCACTTT.

The chain is built from TRBV6-6 and TRBJ2-7, with 8 bases identical to TRBD2. J gave up 0 bases and V 4 bases, and 5 bases lay outside the gene matches. The germline V gene has CDR1 MNHNY and CDR2 SVGAGI (reference sequence). The CDR3 totals 15 residues. CDR3 coding DNA: TGTGCCAGCAGTTCCTCTCGGGGGGGCTCCTACGAGCAGTACTTC. Protein sequence: CASSSSRGGSYEQYF.

The chain uses TRBV6-5 and TRBJ2-1, with 7 bases lining up with TRBD1. The ends lost 3 bases at V and 3 bases at J; junction bases unmatched: 8. Germline-derived CDR1 and CDR2 are MNHEY and SVGAGI. This CDR3 is 16 amino acids long. The DNA of the CDR3 is TGTGCCAGCAGTTATTTTTCGGGACAGAGCTACAATGAGCAGTTCTTC. Protein sequence: CASSYFSGQSYNEQFF.

This chain connects TRBV4-1 to TRBJ1-6, with D maybe TRBD1 (6 bases). This CDR3 has 15 amino acids. Per germline, CDR1 MGHRA and CDR2 YSYEKL. V gave up 4 bases and J gave up 4 bases, with 11 bases separating them. The CDR3 sequence is CASSRPTGYNSPLHF. The DNA of the CDR3 is TGCGCCAGCAGCCGCCCGACAGGATATAATTCACCCCTCCACTTT.

This chain links TRBV10-3 with TRBJ1-4, with 7 bases fitting TRBD1. The CDR3 spans 14 residues. Per germline, CDR1 ENHRY and CDR2 SYGVKD. J lost 8 bases, V lost 0 bases, and 3 bases had no gene match. CDR3 sequence (DNA): TGTGCCATCAGTGAGTCGGCAGGGGGGGAAAAACTGTTTTTT. Encoded protein: CAISESAGGEKLFF.

The chain couples TRBV9 to TRBJ2-2; perhaps TRBD2 as D (5 bases). The CDR3 is 11 amino acids. The V gene's germline CDR1 is SGDLS and CDR2 YYNGEE. Deletions cut 4 bases from V and 7 bases from J, with 5 bases between. DNA for the CDR3: TGTGCCAGCAGCCGGGGCGGGGAGCTGTTTTTT. Protein product: CASSRGGELFF.

This clone was counted a few times. The chain links TRBV4-1 to TRBJ2-7; weak D call: TRBD1 (5 bases). Per germline, CDR1 MGHRA and CDR2 YSYEKL. V lost 2 bases, J lost 2 bases, and 7 bases lay in between. The CDR3 is 13 amino acids. The CDR3 coding sequence is TGCGCCAGCAGCCAACAGGGTACCTACGAGCAGTACTTC. Encoded protein: CASSQQGTYEQYF.

The rearrangement uses TRBV2 and TRBJ1-6, with 8 positions matching TRBD1. The CDR3 has 14 amino acids. The J segment lost 9 bases and the V segment lost 4 bases, leaving 5 bases of the junction unmatched. The germline CDR1 and CDR2 sequences are SNHLY and FYNNEI. The CDR3 loop reads CASSGDRWRSPLHF. The CDR3 DNA follows: TGTGCCAGCAGTGGGGACAGGTGGCGTTCACCCCTCCACTTT. Complete variable domain (other parts from reference TRBV2 and TRBJ1-6): EPEVTQTPSHQVTQMGQEVILRCVPISNHLYFYWYRQILGQKVEFLVSFYNNEISEKSEIFDDQFSVERPDGSNFTLKIRSTKLEDSAMYFCASSGDRWRSPLHFGNGTRLTVT.

In nucleotides, the CDR3 is TGTGCCAGCAGCACAAGACAGGGCGGTGAAAAACTGTTTTTT. Protein: CASSTRQGGEKLFF. The V and J genes are TRBV5-4 and TRBJ1-4; 7 positions agree with TRBD1. After removal of 4 bases from V and 7 bases from J, the junction contained 7 bases not matched to a gene. The CDR3 extends over 14 amino acids. Looked up from germline, CDR1 is SGHNT and CDR2 is YYREEE (reference sequence). Supplemented by reference TRBV5-4 and TRBJ1-4, the full variable domain reads ETGVTQSPTHLIKTRGQQVTLRCSSQSGHNTVSWYQQALGQGPQFIFQYYREEENGRGNFPPRFSGLQFPNYSSELNVNALELDDSALYLCASSTRQGGEKLFFGSGTQLSVL.